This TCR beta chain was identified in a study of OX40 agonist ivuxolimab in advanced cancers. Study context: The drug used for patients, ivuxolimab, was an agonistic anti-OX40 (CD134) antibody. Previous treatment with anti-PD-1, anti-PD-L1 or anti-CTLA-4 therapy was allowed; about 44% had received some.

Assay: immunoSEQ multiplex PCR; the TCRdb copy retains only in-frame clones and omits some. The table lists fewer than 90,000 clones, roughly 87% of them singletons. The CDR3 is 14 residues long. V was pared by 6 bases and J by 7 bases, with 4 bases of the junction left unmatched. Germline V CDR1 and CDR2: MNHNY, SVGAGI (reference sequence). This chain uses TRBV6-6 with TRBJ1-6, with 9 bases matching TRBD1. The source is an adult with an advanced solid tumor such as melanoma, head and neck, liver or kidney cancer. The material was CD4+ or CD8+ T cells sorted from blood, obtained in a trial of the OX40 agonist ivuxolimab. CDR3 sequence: CASRRTGVNSPLHF. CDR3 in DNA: TGTGCCAGCAGACGGACAGGGGTGAATTCACCCCTCCACTTT.